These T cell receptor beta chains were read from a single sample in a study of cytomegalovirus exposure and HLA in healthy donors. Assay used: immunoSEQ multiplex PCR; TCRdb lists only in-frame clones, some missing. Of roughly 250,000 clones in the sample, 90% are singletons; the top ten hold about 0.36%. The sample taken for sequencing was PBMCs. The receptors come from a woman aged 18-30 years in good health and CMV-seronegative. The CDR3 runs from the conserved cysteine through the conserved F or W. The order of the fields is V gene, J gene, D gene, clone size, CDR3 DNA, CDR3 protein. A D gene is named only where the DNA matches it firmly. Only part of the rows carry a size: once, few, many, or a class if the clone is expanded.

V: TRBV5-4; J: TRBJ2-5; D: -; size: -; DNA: TGTGCCAGCAGCCTTCAAGGTGGAGCCCAAGAGACCCAGTACTTC; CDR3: CASSLQGGAQETQYF
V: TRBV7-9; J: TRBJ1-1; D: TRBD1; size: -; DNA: TGTGCCAGCAGCCATACAGGGGGGAACACTGAAGCTTTCTTT; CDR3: CASSHTGGNTEAFF
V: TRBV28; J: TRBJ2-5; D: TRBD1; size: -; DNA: TGTGCCAGCAGTTTGGGACAGGGGACCCAGTACTTC; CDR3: CASSLGQGTQYF
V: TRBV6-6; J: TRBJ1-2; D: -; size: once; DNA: TGTGCCAGCAGTTACACGGGGTCAGATGGCTACACCTTC; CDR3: CASSYTGSDGYTF
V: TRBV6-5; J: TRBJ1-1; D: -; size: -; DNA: TGTGCCAGCAGCTGGGGGGGAGGCACTGAAGCTTTCTTT; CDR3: CASSWGGGTEAFF
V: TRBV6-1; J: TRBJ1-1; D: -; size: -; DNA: TGTGCCAGCAGTGAACCAGGGATAGAAACTGAAGCTTTCTTT; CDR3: CASSEPGIETEAFF
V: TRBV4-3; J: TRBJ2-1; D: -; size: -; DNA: TGCGCCAGCAGCCAAGAGGGGGCCAGCTACAATGAGCAGTTCTTC; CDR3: CASSQEGASYNEQFF
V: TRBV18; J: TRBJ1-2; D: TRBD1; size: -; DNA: TGTGCCAGCTCCCTTAATCGGAGGGACAGGGGGCAATATGACTATGGCTACACCTTC; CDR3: CASSLNRRDRGQYDYGYTF
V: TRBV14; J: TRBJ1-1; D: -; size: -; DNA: TGTGCCAGCAGCCAAGCGGTTGCCCGAAAAGGGAGGAGAACTGAAGCTTTCTTT; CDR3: CASSQAVARKGRRTEAFF
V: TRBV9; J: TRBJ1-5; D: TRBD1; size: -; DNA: TGTGCCAGCAGCCGAAACCTGCGGGACAGGAGACCTTATAGCAATCAGCCCCAGCATTTT; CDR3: CASSRNLRDRRPYSNQPQHF
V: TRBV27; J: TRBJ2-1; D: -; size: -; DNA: TGTGCCAGCAGTTTACTCACCCCAGGTGGGAATGAGCAGTTCTTC; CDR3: CASSLLTPGGNEQFF
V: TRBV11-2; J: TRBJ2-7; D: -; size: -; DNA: TGTGCCAGCAGCTTAGTGGCAGACTACGAGCAGTACTTC; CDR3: CASSLVADYEQYF
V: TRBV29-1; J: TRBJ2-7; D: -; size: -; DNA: TGCAGCGGCCGGACTGACTCCTACGAGCAGTACTTC; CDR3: CSGRTDSYEQYF
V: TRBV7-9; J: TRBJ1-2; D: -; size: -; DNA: TGTGCCAGCAGCTCCCCGGGAGCCCACTATGGCTACACCTTC; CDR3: CASSSPGAHYGYTF
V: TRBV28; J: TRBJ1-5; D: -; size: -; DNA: TGTGCCAGCATCCGACAGAGTAGCAATCAGCCCCAGCATTTT; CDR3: CASIRQSSNQPQHF
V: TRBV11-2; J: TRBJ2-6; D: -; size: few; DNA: TGTGCCAGCAGCTGGCGACGGGACTCTGGGGCCAACGTCCTGACTTTC; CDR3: CASSWRRDSGANVLTF
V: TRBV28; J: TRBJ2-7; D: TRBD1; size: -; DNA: TGTGCCAGCAGTAAGACAGGGGGATCAGGCGAGCAGTACTTC; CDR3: CASSKTGGSGEQYF
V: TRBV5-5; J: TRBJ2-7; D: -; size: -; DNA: TGTGCCAGCAGCTTGGGACAGGCGGGTTTTTACGAGCAGTACTTC; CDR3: CASSLGQAGFYEQYF
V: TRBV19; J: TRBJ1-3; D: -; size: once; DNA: TGTGCCAGTAGTCCGAAGACAACCCCTGGAAACACCATATATTTT; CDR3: CASSPKTTPGNTIYF
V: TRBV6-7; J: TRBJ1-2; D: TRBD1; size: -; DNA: TGTGCCAGCAGTTACCCCAGGACAGGGTATCGTGGCTACACCTTC; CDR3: CASSYPRTGYRGYTF
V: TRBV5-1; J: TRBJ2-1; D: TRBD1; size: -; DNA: TGCGCCAGCAGCGCGGGACAGGGCAATGAGCAGTTCTTC; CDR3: CASSAGQGNEQFF
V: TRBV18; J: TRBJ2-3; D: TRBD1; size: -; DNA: TGTGCCAGCTCACGCCGGGACAGTAGCACAGATACGCAGTATTTT; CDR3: CASSRRDSSTDTQYF
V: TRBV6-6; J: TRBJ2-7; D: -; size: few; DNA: TGTGCCAGCAGTTTATCCCCGGTTGATGGCTACGAGCAGTACTTC; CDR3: CASSLSPVDGYEQYF
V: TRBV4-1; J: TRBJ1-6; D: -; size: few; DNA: TGCGCCAGCAGCCAAGAGGCCGACAGGTTGAATTCACCCCTCCACTTT; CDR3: CASSQEADRLNSPLHF
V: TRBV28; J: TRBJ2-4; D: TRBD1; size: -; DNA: TGTGCCAGCAGAGACGACAGGGGCGGAAAAAACATTCAGTACTTC; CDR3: CASRDDRGGKNIQYF
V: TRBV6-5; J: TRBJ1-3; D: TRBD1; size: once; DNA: TGTGCCAGCAGTTACGCCCGACAGGGTTTTGGAAACACCATATATTTT; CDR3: CASSYARQGFGNTIYF
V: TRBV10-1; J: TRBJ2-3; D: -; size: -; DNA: TGCGCCAGCAGTGAGTCAGTCGCGGGATACACAGATACGCAGTATTTT; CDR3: CASSESVAGYTDTQYF
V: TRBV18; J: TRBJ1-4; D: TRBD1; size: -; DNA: TGTGCCAGCTCACCGGGTAAAGGGACAGGGGACCCGACAAGGCCTGAAAAACTGTTTTTT; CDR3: CASSPGKGTGDPTRPEKLFF
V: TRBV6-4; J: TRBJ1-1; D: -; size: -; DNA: TGTGCCAGCAGTGTCCAGGGTGGCACTGAAGCTTTCTTT; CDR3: CASSVQGGTEAFF
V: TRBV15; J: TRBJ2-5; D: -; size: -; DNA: TGTGCCACCAGCAGAGATCGGGGGACCCAGTACTTC; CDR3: CATSRDRGTQYF
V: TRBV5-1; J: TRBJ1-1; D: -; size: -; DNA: TGCGCCAGCAGCGCAGGGAACACTGAAGCTTTCTTT; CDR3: CASSAGNTEAFF
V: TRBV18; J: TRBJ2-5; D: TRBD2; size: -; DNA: TGTGCCAGCTCACCCCCCAGCGGGGGAGGAGAGACCCAGTACTTC; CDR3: CASSPPSGGGETQYF
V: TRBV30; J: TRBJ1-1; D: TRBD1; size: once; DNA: TGTGCCTGGAAGGGACAGGGAAACACTGAAGCTTTCTTT; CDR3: CAWKGQGNTEAFF